This T cell receptor beta chain appears in the sequencing data of a study of blood T cell repertoires in COVID-19 (dated by TCRdb to 2020 to 2022). Context from the whole study: Samples from collaborators originated in the United States, Italy and Spain and spanned both the acute and convalescent phases of COVID-19. The samples were drawn from two sources: the first 160 participants of the ongoing ImmuneRACE study, and over 950 subjects contributed by 6 global collaborators. Sample metadata almost always included a de-identified subject ID, COVID-19 status, age in years and sex. The dataset comprised deeply sampled blood TCRbeta repertoires from subjects exposed to, actively infected with, or recovered from COVID-19. A freely available public database, intended as a resource for researchers studying the immune response to SARS-CoV-2, is where the repertoires were released. Where available, HLA class I and class II types were obtained from metadata supplied by the sample provider rather than from assay-based typing. The material from the prospective study consisted of cDNA or gDNA derived from T cells, B-cell-depleted T cells, or PBMCs.

Another Seattle source contributed samples from volunteer blood donors who had recovered from COVID-19. The collaborating institutions used their own protocols to collect whole blood in K2EDTA tubes. Collaborator samples were shipped for TCRbeta analysis as frozen whole blood, isolated PBMCs, or DNA extracted from either sample type. As concerns this clone: Its specific antigen is unknown. One base away there is no much larger clone; base qualities are not given.

TCRbeta CDR3 regions were amplified from genomic DNA using the immunoSEQ Assay, a bias-controlled multiplex PCR. On the authors' methods: Within the assay, amplification of reference gene primers was used to estimate how many nucleated cells each sample contained. To quantify the absolute abundance of each unique TCRbeta CDR3 rearrangement, sequence reads were collapsed and filtered. For each sample, productive Simpson clonality was calculated as the square root of Simpson's diversity index over productive rearrangements. The table comes from immuneACCESS by way of TCRdb, which keeps in-frame sequences with V and J called. Part of the clones is missing from these tables; in studies checked, under half for an unresolved V gene and the rest for unknown reasons. The D gene and trimming were derived from the DNA, and the V and J assignments and clone size from that table. Here the sample has 250,000 or so clones; 89% occur a single time. The ten largest clones represent around 4.6% of the sample.

What the study reported, not specific to this receptor: The amount of clinical and demographic metadata varied by source and participant and was provided uncurated.

The material sequenced was peripheral blood. This clonotype originated in a woman in her thirties or forties who had recovered from COVID-19.

The nucleotides read TGTGCCAGCAGTCCCTCGTCAGGGTTCACCCTCCACTTT. Its translation reads: CASSPSSGFTLHF. The chain is assembled from TRBV25-1 and TRBJ1-6; the D gene is perhaps TRBD1, from 5 matching bases. Reading the germline V gene gives CDR1 MGHDK and CDR2 SYGVNS. Trimming takes 5 bases from V and 14 bases from J, and the germline ends sit 16 bases apart. The CDR3 runs 13 amino acids, cysteine and phenylalanine included. The entry retains the CDR3 DNA only, 39 bases that are in frame from base 1.